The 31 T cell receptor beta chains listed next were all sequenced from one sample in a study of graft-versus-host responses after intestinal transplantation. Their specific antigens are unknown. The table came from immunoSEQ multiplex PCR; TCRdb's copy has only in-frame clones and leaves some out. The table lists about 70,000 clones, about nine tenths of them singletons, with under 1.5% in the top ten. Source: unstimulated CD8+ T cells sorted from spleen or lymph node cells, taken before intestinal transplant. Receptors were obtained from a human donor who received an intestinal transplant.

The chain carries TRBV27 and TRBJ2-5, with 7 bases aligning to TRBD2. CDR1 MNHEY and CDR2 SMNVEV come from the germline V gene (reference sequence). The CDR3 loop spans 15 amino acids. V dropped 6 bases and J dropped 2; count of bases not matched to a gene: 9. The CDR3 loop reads CASSPWGGSQETQYF. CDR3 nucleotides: TGTGCCAGCAGCCCTTGGGGGGGATCGCAAGAGACCCAGTACTTC.

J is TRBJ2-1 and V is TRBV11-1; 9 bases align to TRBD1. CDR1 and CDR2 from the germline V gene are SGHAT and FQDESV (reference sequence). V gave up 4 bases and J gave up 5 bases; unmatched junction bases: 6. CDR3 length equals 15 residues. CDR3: CASSSRDRADNEQFF. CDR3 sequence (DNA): TGTGCCAGCAGCTCCCGGGACAGGGCCGACAATGAGCAGTTCTTC.

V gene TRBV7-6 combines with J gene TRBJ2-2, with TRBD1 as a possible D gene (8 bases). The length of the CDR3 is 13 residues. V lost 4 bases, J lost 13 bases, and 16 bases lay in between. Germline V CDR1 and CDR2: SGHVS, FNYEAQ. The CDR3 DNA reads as TGTGCCAGCAGCTACGGACAGGGAGGGATGCTGTTTTTT. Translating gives CASSYGQGGMLFF.

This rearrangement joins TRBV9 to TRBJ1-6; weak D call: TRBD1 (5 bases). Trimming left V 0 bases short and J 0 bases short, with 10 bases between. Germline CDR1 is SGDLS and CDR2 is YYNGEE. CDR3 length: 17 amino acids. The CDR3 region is CASSVAGGGSYNSPLHF. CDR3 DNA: TGTGCCAGCAGCGTAGCTGGGGGGGGCTCCTATAATTCACCCCTCCACTTT.

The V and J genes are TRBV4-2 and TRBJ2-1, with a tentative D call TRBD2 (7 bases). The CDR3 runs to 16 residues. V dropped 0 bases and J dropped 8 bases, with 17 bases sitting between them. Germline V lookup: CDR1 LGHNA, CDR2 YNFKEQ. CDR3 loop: CASSQDVAGAGDEQFF. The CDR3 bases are TGTGCCAGCAGCCAAGATGTGGCGGGGGCCGGGGATGAGCAGTTCTTC.

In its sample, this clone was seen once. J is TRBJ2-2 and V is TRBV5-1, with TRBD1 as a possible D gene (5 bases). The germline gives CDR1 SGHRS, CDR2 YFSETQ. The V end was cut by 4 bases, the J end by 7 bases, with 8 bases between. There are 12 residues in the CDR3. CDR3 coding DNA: TGCGCCAGCAGCAAGGGGAACGGGGAGCTGTTTTTT. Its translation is CASSKGNGELFF. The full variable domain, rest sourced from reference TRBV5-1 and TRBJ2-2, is KAGVTQTPRYLIKTRGQQVTLSCSPISGHRSVSWYQQTPGQGLQFLFEYFSETQRNKGNFPGRFSGRQFSNSRSEMNVSTLELGDSALYLCASSKGNGELFFGEGSRLTVL.

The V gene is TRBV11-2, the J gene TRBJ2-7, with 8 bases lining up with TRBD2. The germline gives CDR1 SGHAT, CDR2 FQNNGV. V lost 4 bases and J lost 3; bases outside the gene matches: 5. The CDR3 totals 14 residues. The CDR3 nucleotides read TGTGCCAGCAGCTCGGGGGGGACACTCTACGAGCAGTACTTC. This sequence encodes CASSSGGTLYEQYF.

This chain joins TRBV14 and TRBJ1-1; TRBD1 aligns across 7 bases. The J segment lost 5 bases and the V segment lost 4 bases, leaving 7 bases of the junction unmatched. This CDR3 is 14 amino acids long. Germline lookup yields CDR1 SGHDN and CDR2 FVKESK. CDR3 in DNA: TGTGCCAGCAGCCTTTACAGGGGATCAACTGAAGCTTTCTTT. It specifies CASSLYRGSTEAFF. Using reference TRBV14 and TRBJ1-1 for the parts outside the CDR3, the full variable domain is EAGVTQFPSHSVIEKGQTVTLRCDPISGHDNLYWYRRVMGKEIKFLLHFVKESKQDESGMPNNRFLAERTGGTYSTLKVQPAELEDSGVYFCASSLYRGSTEAFFGQGTRLTVV.

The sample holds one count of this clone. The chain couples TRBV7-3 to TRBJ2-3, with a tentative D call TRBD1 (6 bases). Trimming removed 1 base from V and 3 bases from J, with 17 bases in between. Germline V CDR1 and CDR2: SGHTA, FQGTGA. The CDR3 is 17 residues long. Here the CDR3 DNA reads TGTGCCAGCAGCTTAATGGGGGCCCCGGGGAGAACAGATACGCAGTATTTT. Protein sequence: CASSLMGAPGRTDTQYF.

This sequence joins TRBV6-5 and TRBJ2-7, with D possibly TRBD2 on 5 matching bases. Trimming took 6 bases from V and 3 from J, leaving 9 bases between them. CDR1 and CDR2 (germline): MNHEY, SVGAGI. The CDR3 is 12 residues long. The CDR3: CASRTRGYEQYF. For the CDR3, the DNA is TGTGCCAGCAGAACCCGGGGCTACGAGCAGTACTTC.

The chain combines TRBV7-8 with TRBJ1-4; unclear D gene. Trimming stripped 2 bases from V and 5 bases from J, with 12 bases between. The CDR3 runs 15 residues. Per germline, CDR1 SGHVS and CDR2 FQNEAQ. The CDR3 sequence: CASSLFGSENEKLFF. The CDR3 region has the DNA TGTGCCAGCAGCTTATTCGGCAGCGAGAATGAAAAACTGTTTTTT.

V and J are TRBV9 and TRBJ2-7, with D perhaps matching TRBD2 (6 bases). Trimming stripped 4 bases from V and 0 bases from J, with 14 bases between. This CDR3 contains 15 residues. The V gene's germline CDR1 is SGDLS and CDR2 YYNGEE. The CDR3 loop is CASSPSWGDSYEQYF. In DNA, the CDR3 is TGTGCCAGCAGCCCGTCCTGGGGGGACTCCTACGAGCAGTACTTC.

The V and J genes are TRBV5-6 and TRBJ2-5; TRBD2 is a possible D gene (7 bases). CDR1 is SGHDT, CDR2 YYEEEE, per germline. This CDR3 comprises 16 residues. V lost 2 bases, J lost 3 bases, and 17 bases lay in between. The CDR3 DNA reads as TGTGCCAGCAGCTTATCTTCCGCGGGGGCGGAAGAGACCCAGTACTTC. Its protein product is CASSLSSAGAEETQYF.

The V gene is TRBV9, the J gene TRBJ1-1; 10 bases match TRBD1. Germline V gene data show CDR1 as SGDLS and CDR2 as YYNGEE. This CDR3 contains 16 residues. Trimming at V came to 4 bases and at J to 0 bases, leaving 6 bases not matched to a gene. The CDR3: CASSSGQGFMNTEAFF. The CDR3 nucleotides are TGTGCCAGCAGCTCGGGACAGGGGTTCATGAACACTGAAGCTTTCTTT.

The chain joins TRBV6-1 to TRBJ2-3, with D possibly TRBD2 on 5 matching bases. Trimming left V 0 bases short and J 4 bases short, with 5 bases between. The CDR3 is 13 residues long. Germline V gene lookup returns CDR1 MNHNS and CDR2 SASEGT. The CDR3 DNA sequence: TGTGCCAGCAGTGAAGCCGGGGCAGATACGCAGTATTTT. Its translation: CASSEAGADTQYF.

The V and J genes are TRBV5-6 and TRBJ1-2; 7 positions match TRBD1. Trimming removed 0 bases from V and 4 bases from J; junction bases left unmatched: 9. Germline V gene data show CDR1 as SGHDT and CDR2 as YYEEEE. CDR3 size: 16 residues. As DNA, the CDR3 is TGTGCCAGCAGCTTGGAGCCCGGACAGGTGGCCTATGGCTACACCTTC. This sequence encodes CASSLEPGQVAYGYTF. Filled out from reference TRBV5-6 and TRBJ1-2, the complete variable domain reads DAGVTQSPTHLIKTRGQQVTLRCSPKSGHDTVSWYQQALGQGPQFIFQYYEEEERQRGNFPDRFSGHQFPNYSSELNVNALLLGDSALYLCASSLEPGQVAYGYTFGSGTRLTVV.

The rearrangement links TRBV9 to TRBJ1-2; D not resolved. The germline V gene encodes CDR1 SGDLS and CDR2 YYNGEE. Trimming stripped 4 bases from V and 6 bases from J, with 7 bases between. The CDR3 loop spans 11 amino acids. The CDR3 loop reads CASSNIHGYTF. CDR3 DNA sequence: TGTGCCAGCAGCAATATCCATGGCTACACCTTC.

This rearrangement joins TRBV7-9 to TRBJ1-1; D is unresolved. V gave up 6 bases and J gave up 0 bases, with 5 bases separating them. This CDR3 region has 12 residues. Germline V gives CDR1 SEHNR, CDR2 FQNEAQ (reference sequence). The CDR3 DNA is TGTGCCAGCAGAGAGATGAACACTGAAGCTTTCTTT. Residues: CASREMNTEAFF.

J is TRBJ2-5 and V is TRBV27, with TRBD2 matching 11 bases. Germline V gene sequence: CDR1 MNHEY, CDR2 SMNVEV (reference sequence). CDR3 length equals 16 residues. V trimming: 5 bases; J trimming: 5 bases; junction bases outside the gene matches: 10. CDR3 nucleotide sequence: TGTGCCAGCAGTATAAATAGCGGGGGGGCTGGGGAGACCCAGTACTTC. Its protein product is CASSINSGGAGETQYF.

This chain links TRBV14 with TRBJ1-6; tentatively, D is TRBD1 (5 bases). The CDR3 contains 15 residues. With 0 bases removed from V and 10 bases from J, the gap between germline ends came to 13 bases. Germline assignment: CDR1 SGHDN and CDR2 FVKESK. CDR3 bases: TGTGCCAGCAGCCAAGATCAGGGTTCCGAGTCACCCCTCCACTTT. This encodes CASSQDQGSESPLHF.

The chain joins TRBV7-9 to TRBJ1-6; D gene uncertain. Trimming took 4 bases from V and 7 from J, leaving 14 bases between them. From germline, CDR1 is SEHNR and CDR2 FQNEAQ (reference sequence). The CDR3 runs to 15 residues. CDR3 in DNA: TGTGCCAGCAGCTCGTCGGGTTTTGGAAATTCACCCCTCCACTTT. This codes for CASSSSGFGNSPLHF.

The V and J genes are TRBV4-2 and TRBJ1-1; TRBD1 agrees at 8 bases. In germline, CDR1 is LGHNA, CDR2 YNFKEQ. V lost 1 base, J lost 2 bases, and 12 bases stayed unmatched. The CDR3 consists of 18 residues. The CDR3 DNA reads TGTGCCAGCAGCCAAGCTCCACCTCGGACAGGGACCAACACTGAAGCTTTCTTT. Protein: CASSQAPPRTGTNTEAFF.

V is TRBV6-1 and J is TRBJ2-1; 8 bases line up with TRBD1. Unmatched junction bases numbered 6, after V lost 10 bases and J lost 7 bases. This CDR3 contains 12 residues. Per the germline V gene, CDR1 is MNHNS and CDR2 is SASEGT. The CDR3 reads CATEQGDNEQFF. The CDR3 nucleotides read TGTGCCACCGAACAGGGGGATAATGAGCAGTTCTTC.

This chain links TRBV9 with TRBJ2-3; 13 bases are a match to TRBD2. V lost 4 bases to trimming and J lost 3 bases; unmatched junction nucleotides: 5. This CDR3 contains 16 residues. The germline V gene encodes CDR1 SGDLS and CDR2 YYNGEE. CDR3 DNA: TGTGCCAGCAGCCCTACTAGCGGGGGGGCTACAGATACGCAGTATTTT. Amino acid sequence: CASSPTSGGATDTQYF.

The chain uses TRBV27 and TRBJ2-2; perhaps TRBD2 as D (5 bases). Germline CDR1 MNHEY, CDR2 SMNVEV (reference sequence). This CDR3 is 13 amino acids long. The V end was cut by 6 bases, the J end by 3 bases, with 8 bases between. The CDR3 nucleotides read TGTGCCAGCAGCTTAGCGTACACCGGGGAGCTGTTTTTT. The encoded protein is CASSLAYTGELFF.

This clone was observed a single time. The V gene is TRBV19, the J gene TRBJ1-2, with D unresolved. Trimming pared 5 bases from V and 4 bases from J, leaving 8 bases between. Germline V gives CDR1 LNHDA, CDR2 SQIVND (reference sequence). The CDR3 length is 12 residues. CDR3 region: CASSRPGYGYTF. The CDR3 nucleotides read TGTGCCAGTAGTCGGCCGGGCTATGGCTACACCTTC. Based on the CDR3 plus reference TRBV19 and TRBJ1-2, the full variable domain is DGGITQSPKYLFRKEGQNVTLSCEQNLNHDAMYWYRQDPGQGLRLIYYSQIVNDFQKGDIAEGYSVSREKKESFPLTVTSAQKNPTAFYLCASSRPGYGYTFGSGTRLTVV.

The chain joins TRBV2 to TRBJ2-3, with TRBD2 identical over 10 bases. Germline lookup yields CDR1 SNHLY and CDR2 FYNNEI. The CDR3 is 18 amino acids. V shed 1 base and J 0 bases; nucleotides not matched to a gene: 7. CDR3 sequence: CASSEGLPSGGSTDTQYF. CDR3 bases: TGTGCCAGCAGTGAAGGGTTGCCTAGCGGGGGTAGCACAGATACGCAGTATTTT.

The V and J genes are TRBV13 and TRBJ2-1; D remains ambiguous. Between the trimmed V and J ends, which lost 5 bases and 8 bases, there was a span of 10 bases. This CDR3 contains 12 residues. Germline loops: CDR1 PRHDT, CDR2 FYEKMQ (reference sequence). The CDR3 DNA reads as TGTGCCAGCAGCCTACGAGTCGATGAGCAGTTCTTC. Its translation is CASSLRVDEQFF.

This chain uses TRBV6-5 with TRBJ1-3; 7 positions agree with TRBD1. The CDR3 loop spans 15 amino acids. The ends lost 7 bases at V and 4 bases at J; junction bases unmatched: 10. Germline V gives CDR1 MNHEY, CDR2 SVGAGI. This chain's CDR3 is CASTYARGGGNTIYF. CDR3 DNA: TGTGCCAGCACCTACGCCAGAGGGGGCGGAAACACCATATATTTT.

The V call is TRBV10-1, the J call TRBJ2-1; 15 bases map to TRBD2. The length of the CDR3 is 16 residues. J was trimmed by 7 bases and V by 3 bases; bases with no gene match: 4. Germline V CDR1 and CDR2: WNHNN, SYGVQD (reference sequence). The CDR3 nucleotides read TGCGCCAGCAGTGACGGACTAGCGGGGGGGCCGAATGAGCAGTTCTTC. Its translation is CASSDGLAGGPNEQFF.

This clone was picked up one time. CDR3 residues: CASSLGGVEQYF. CDR3 bases: TGTGCCAGCAGCCTAGGGGGGGTCGAGCAGTACTTC. The genes are TRBV7-6 and TRBJ2-7, with a possible D match to TRBD2 (7 bases). CDR1 and CDR2 (germline): SGHVS, FNYEAQ. This CDR3 has 12 amino acids. Trimming pared 5 bases from V and 6 bases from J, leaving 11 bases between.